The clone carrying this T cell receptor beta chain was picked up many times. Antigen unknown. J was trimmed by 3 bases and V by 3 bases; bases with no gene match: 9. The length of the CDR3 is 16 residues. Germline V gene lookup returns CDR1 SGDLS and CDR2 YYNGEE. UMIs were added to TCR cDNA along with a universal primer site when it was made by 5'RACE template switching. TCRdb ran MiXCR on the 5' RACE reads and lists one entry per CDR3 protein. Here the sample spans about 320,000 distinct CDR3 sequences, approximately 12% being singletons. This record belongs to a study of T cells after yellow fever vaccination. The study's findings and limits: Subsequent booster samples again held most clones from primary vaccination (under 98% CD4, roughly 88% CD8). Abundant bulk-population clonotypes could contaminate the FACS-sorted repertoires. Some clonotypes were seen in both the CD4 and the CD8 compartments. These made up a small share and likely arose from convergent recombination.

The chain employs TRBV9 and TRBJ2-1; 7 bases are shared with TRBD1. The receptor comes from a man between 18 and 35 years old who received the YFV17D yellow fever vaccine. The source was CD4+ T cells sorted from PBMCs, collected 45 days after the yellow fever booster vaccination. The CDR3 coding sequence is TGTGCCAGCAGCGAGAGGGGGACAGACTTCTACAATGAGCAGTTCTTC. This sequence encodes CASSERGTDFYNEQFF.